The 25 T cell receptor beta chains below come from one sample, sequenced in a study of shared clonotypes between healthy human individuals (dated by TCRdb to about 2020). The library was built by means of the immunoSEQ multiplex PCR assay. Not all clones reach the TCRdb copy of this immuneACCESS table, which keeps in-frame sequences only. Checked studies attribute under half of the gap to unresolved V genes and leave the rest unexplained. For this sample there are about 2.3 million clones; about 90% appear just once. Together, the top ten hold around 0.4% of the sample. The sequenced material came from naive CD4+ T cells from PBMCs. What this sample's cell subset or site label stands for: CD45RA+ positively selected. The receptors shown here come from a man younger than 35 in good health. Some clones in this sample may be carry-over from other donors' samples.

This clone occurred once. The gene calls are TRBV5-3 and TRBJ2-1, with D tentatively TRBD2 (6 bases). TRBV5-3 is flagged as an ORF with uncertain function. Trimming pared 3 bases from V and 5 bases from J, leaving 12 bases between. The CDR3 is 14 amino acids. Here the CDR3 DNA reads TGTGCCAGAAGCTATGAGTGGAGGGACAATGAGCAGTTCTTC. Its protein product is CARSYEWRDNEQFF.

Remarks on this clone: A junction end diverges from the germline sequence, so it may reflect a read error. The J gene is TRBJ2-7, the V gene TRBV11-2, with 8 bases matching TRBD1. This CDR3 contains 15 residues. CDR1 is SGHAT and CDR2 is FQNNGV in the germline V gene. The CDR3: CAISSGQGGTYEQYF. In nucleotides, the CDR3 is TGTGCCATCAGCTCAGGACAGGGAGGCACCTACGAGCAGTACTTC.

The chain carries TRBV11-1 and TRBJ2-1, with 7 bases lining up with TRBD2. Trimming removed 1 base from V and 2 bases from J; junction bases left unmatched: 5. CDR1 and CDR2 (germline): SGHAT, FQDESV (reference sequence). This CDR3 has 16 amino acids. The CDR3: CASSLVGGSTYNEQFF. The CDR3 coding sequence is TGTGCCAGCAGCTTAGTCGGCGGGAGTACCTACAATGAGCAGTTCTTC.

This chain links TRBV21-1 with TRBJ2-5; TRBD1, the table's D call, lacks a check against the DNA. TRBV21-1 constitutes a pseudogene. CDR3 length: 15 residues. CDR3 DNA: TGTGCCAGCAGCGGGCGACAGGGACCCCAAGAGACCCAGTACTTC. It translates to CASSGRQGPQETQYF.

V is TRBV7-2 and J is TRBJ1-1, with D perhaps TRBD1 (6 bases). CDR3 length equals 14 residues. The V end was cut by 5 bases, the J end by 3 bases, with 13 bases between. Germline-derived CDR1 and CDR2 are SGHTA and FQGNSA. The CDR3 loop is CASSPSGGYTEAFF. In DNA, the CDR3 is TGTGCCAGCAGCCCCTCGGGGGGCTACACTGAAGCTTTCTTT.

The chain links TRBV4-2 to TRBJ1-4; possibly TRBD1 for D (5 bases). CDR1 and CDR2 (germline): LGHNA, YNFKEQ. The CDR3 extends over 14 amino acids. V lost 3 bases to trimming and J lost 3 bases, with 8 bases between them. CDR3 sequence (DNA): TGTGCCAGCAGCCAGAGGGGACCTAATGAAAAACTGTTTTTT. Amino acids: CASSQRGPNEKLFF.

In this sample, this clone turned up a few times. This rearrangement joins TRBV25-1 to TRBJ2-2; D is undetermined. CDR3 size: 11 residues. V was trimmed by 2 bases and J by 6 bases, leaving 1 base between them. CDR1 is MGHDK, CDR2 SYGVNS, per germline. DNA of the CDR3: TGTGCCAGCAGTGAAGCCGGGGAGCTGTTTTTT. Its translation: CASSEAGELFF.

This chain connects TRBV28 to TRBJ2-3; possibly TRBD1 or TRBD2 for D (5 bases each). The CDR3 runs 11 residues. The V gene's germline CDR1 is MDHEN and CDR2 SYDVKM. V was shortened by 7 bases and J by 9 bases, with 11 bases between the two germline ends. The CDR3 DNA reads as TGTGCCAGCACCCAGGGCGGGACGCAGTATTTT. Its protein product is CASTQGGTQYF. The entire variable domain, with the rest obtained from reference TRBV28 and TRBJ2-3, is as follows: DVKVTQSSRYLVKRTGEKVFLECVQDMDHENMFWYRQDPGLGLRLIYFSYDVKMKEKGDIPEGYSVSREKKERFSLILESASTNQTSMYLCASTQGGTQYFGPGTRLTVL.

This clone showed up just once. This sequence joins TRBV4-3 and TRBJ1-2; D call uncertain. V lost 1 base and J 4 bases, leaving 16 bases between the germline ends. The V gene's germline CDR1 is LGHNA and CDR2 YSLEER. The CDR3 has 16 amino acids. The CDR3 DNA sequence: TGCGCCAGCAGCCAAGCGTGGGTGGGAGGTAGCTATGGCTACACCTTC. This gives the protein CASSQAWVGGSYGYTF.

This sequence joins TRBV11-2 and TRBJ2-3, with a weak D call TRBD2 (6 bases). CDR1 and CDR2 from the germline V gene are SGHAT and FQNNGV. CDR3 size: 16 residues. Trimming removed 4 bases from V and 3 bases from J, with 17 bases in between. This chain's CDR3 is CASSSGLAEGTDTQYF. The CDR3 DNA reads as TGTGCCAGCAGCTCGGGGTTAGCGGAGGGAACAGATACGCAGTATTTT.

Here the CDR3 DNA reads TGTGCCAGCAGCATAGCGACGGGAGGGATCTACGAGCAGTACTTC. This codes for CASSIATGGIYEQYF. V is TRBV27 and J is TRBJ2-7; TRBD2 aligns across 8 bases. The V gene end was trimmed by 6 bases and the J gene end by 3 bases; junction bases not matched to a gene: 10. The germline V gene has CDR1 MNHEY and CDR2 SMNVEV (reference sequence). The CDR3 contains 15 residues.

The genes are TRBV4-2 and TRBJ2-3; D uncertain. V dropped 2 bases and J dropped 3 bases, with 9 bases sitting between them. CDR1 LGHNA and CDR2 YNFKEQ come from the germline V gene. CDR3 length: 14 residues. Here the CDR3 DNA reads TGTGCCAGCAGCCAAAACCCTCGAACAGATACGCAGTATTTT. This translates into CASSQNPRTDTQYF.

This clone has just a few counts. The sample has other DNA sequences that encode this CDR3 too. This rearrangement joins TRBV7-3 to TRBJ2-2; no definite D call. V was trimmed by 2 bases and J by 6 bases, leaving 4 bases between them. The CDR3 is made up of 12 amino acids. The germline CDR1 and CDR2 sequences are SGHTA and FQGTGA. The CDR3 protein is CASSLGPGELFF. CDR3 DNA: TGTGCCAGCAGCTTAGGTCCCGGGGAGCTGTTTTTT.

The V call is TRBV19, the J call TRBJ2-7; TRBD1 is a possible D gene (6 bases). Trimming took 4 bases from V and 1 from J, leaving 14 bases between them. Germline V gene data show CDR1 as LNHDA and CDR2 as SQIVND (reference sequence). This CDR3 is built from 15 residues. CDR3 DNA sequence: TGTGCCAGTAGTACCCAGGGGCCTGGGTCCTACGAGCAGTACTTC. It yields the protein CASSTQGPGSYEQYF.

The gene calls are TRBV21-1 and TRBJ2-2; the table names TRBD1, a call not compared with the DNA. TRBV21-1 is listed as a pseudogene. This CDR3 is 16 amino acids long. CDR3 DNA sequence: TGTGCCAGCAGCAAAAACAGGGACACAAACACCGGGGAGCTGTTTTTT. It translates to CASSKNRDTNTGELFF.

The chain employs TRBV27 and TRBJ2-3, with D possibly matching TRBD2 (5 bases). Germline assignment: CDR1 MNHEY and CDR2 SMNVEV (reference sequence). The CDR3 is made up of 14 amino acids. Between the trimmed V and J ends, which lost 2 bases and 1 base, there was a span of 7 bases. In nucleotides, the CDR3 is TGTGCCAGCAGTTTAAATAGCGGCACAGATACGCAGTATTTT. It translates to CASSLNSGTDTQYF.

CDR3 residues: CASSPAPPTDTQYF. CDR3 DNA sequence: TGTGCCAGCTCACCAGCCCCCCCCACAGATACGCAGTATTTT. The chain links TRBV18 to TRBJ2-3, with D hard to call. This CDR3 comprises 14 residues. Germline V CDR1 and CDR2: KGHSH, LQKENI. Trimming took off 2 bases at V and 2 bases at J, with 8 bases between the two ends.

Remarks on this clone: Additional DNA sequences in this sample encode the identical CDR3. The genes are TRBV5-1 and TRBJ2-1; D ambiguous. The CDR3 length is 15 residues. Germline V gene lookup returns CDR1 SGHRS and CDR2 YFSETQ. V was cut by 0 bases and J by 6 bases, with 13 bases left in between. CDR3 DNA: TGCGCCAGCAGCTTGGCTGGGTCCGGCGGCAATGAGCAGTTCTTC. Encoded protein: CASSLAGSGGNEQFF.

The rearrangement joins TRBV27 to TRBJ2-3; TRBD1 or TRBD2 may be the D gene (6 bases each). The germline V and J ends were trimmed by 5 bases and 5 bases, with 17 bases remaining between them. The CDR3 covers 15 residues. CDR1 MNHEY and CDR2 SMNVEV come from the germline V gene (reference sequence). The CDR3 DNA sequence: TGTGCCAGCAGTAGGGGGGCACTTCGGAAAGATACGCAGTATTTT. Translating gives CASSRGALRKDTQYF.

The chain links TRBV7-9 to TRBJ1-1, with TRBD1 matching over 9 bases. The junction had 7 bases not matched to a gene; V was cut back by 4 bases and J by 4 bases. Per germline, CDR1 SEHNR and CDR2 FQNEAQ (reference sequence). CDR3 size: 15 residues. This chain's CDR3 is CASSSWDRDSTEAFF. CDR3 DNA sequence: TGTGCCAGCAGCTCCTGGGACAGGGACAGCACTGAAGCTTTCTTT.

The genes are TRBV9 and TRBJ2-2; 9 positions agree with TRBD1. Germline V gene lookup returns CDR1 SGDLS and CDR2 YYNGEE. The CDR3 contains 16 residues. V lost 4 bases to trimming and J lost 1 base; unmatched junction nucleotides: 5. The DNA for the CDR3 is TGTGCCAGCAGCCCCACAGGGGGCGGGAACACCGGGGAGCTGTTTTTT. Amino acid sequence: CASSPTGGGNTGELFF.

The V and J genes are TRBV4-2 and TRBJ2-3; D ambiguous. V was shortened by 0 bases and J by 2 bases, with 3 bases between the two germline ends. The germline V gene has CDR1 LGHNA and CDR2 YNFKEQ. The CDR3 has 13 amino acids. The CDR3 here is CASSQEITDTQYF. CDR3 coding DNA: TGTGCCAGCAGCCAAGAAATCACAGATACGCAGTATTTT.

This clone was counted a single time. CDR3 DNA sequence: TGTGCCAGCAGTGAAGAGTCCATCCCGGGCAGGGAAAGTAGAGGCAATGAGCAGTTCTTC. This encodes CASSEESIPGRESRGNEQFF. The chain links TRBV6-1 to TRBJ2-1; D is perhaps TRBD1 (5 bases). Trimming removed 1 base at V and 6 bases at J, with 28 bases between. Germline assignment: CDR1 MNHNS and CDR2 SASEGT. The CDR3 length is 20 residues.

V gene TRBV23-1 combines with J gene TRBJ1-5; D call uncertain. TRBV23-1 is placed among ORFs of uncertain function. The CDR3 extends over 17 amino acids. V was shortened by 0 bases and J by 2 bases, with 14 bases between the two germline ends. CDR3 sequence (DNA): TGCGCCAGCAGTCAATCTAAGGTCGCGACCCGCAATCAGCCCCAGCATTTT. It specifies CASSQSKVATRNQPQHF.

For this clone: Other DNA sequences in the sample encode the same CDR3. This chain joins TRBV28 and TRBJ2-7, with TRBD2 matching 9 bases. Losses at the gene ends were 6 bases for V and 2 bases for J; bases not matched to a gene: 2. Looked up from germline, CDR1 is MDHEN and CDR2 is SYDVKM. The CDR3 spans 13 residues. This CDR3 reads CASSLAGPYEQYF. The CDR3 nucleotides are TGTGCCAGCAGCCTAGCGGGACCCTACGAGCAGTACTTC.